This paragraph reports one T cell receptor (beta chain). The antigen is undetermined. This sample is part of a study of cytomegalovirus exposure and HLA in healthy donors. The study, taken as a whole, reports: Testing in vitro showed a few CMV-associated chains specific for CMV antigens. Most of the CMV-associated TCR beta chains (in a later analysis) appeared to be HLA-restricted.

Healthy bone marrow donors made up the cohort. Germline-derived CDR1 and CDR2 are MNHEY and SVGAGI. This CDR3 is 11 amino acids long. V lost 8 bases to trimming and J lost 7 bases, with 9 bases between them. A multiplex PCR was run with 60 Vbeta primers and 13 Jbeta primers. In the source study's methods: The authors later counted roughly 77 million unique TCR beta chains, approximately 10 million of them shared. Profiling relied on immunoSEQ multiplex PCR, and the TCRdb table lists in-frame clones only, not all of them. V and J calls plus clone size are reproduced from that table; the DNA served to infer D and trimming. The top ten hold over 1.5% of the sample, which has more than 95,000 clones, roughly three quarters seen once.

The sample comprised PBMCs. The chain couples TRBV6-5 to TRBJ1-3; D not resolved. The receptor's source is a woman in her late teens or twenties in good health and CMV-seronegative. CDR3 amino acids: CASVLGNTIYF. The CDR3 coding sequence is TGTGCCAGCGTGCTCGGGAACACCATATATTTT.